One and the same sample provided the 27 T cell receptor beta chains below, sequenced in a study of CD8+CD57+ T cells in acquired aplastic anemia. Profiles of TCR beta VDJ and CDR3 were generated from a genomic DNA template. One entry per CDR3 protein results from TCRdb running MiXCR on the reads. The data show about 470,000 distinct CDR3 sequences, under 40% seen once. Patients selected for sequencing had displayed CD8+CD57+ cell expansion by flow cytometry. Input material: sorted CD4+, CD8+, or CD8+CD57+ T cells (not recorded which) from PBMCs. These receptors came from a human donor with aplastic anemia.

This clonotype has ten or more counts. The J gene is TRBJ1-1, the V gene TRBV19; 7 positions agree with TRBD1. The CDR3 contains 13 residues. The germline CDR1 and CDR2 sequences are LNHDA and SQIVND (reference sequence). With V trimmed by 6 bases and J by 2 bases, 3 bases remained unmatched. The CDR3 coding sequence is TGTGCCAGTAGGGGACAGAGCAACACTGAAGCTTTCTTT. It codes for CASRGQSNTEAFF.

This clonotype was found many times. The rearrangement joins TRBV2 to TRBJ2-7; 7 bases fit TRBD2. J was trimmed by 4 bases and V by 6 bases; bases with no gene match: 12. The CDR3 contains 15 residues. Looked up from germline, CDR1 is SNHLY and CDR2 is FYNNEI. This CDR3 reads CASSMSGGSLYEQYF. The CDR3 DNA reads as TGTGCCAGCAGCATGTCTGGCGGGAGTCTTTACGAGCAGTACTTC. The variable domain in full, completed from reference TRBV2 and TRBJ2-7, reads EPEVTQTPSHQVTQMGQEVILRCVPISNHLYFYWYRQILGQKVEFLVSFYNNEISEKSEIFDDQFSVERPDGSNFTLKIRSTKLEDSAMYFCASSMSGGSLYEQYFGPGTRLTVT.

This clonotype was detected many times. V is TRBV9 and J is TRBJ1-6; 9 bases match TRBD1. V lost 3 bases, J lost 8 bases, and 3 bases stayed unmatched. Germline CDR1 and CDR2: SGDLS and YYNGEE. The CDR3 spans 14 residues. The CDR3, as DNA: TGTGCCAGCAGCGAGGGGGACAGGGATTCACCCCTCCACTTT. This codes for CASSEGDRDSPLHF.

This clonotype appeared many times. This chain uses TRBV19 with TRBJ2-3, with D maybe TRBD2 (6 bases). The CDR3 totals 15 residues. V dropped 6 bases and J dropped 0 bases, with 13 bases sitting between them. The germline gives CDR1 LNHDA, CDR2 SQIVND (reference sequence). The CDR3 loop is CASSPSEPSTDTQYF. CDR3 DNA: TGTGCCAGTAGCCCTAGCGAACCGAGCACAGATACGCAGTATTTT.

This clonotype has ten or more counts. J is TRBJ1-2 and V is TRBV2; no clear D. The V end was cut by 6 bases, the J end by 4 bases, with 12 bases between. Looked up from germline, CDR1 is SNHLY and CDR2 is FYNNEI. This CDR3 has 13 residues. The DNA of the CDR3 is TGTGCCAGCAGCGAATTCAAGGGCTATGGCTACACCTTC. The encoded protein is CASSEFKGYGYTF.

CDR3 protein: CASSEDSSGNTIYF. CDR3 DNA sequence: TGTGCCAGCAGTGAGGACAGCTCTGGAAACACCATATATTTT. The rearrangement joins TRBV2 to TRBJ1-3; D may be TRBD1 (6 bases). Germline V gene lookup returns CDR1 SNHLY and CDR2 FYNNEI. This CDR3 is built from 14 residues. V dropped 3 bases and J dropped 0 bases, with 6 bases sitting between them.

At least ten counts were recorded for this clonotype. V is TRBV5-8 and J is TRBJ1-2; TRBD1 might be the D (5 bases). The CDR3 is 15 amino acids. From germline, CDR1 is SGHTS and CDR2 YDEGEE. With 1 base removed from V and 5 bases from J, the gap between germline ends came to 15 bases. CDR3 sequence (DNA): TGTGCCAGCAGCTTGCAGACAGACGCTCGGTATGGCTACACCTTC. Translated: CASSLQTDARYGYTF. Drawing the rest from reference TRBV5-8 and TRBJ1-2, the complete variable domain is EAGVTQSPTHLIKTRGQQATLRCSPISGHTSVYWYQQALGLGLQFLLWYDEGEERNRGNFPPRFSGRQFPNYSSELNVNALELEDSALYLCASSLQTDARYGYTFGSGTRLTVV.

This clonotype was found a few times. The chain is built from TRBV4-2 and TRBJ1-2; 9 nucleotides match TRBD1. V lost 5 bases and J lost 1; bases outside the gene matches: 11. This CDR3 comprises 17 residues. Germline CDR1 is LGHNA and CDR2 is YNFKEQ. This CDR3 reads CASSVGPRDRVNYGYTF. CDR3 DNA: TGTGCCAGCAGCGTTGGGCCCCGGGACAGGGTTAACTATGGCTACACCTTC.

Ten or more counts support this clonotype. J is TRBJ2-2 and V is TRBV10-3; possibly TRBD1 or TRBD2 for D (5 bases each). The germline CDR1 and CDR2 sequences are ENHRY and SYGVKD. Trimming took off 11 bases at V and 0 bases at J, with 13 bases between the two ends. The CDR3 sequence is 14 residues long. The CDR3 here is CASRGDSNTGELFF. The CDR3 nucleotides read TGTGCCTCGAGGGGTGACTCGAACACCGGGGAGCTGTTTTTT.

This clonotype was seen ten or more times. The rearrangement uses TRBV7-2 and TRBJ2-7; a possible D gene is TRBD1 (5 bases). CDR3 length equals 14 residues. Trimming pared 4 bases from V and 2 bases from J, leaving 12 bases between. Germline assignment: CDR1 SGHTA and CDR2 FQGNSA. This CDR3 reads CASSSSDRTYEQYF. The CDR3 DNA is TGTGCCAGCAGCTCGTCAGACAGAACCTACGAGCAGTACTTC.

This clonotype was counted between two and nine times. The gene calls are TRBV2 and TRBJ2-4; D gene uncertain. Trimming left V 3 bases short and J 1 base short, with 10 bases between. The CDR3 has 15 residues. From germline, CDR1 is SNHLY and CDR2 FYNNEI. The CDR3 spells CASSESGWAKNIQYF. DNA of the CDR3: TGTGCCAGCAGTGAGTCGGGTTGGGCCAAAAACATTCAGTACTTC.

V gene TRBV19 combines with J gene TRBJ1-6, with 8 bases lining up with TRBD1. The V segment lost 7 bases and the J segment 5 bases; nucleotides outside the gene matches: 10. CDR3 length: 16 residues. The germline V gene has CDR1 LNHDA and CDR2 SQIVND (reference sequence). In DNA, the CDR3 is TGTGCCAGTAACTTAGGACAGGGATCGAATAATTCACCCCTCCACTTT. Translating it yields CASNLGQGSNNSPLHF.

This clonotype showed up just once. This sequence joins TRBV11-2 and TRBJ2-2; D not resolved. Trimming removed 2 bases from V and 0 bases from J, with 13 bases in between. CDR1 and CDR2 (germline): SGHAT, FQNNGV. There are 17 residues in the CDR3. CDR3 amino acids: CASSLSSRVTNTGELFF. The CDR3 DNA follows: TGTGCCAGCAGCTTAAGCTCTCGGGTGACGAACACCGGGGAGCTGTTTTTT.

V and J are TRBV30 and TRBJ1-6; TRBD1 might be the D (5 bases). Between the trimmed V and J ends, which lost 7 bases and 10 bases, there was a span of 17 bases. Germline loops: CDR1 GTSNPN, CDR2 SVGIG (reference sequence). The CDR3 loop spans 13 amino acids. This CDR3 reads CALSREGQSPLHF. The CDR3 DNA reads TGTGCCTTGAGCAGGGAGGGGCAATCACCCCTCCACTTT.

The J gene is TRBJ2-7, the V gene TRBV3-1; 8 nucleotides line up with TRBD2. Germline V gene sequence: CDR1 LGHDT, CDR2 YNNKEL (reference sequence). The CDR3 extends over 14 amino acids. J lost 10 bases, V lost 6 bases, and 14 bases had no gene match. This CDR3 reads CASSRGGGQQAQYF. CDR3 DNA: TGTGCCAGCAGTCGGGGGGGCGGCCAGCAGGCCCAGTACTTC.

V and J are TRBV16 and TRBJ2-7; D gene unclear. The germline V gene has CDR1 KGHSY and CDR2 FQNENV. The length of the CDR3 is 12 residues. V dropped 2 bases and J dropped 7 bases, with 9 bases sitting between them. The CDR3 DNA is TGTGCCAGCAGCCAAGAAACGAGGGAGCAGTACTTC. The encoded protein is CASSQETREQYF.

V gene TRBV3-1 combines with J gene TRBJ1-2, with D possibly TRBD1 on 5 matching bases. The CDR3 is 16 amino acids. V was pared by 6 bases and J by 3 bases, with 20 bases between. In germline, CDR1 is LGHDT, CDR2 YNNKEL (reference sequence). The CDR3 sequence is CASRSPAGFQDYGYTF. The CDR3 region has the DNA TGTGCCAGCAGGTCCCCGGCAGGGTTTCAGGACTATGGCTACACCTTC.

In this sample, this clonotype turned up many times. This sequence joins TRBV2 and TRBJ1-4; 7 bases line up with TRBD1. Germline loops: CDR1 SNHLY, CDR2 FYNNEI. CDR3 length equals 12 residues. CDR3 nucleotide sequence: TGTGCTTGCGGACAGGTTAGAGGAAAACTGTTTTTT. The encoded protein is CACGQVRGKLFF.

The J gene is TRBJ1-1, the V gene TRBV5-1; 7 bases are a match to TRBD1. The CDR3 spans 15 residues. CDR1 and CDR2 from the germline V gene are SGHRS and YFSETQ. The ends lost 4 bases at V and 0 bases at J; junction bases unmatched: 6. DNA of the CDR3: TGCGCCAGCAGCATCGGCGGGACAGTGAACACTGAAGCTTTCTTT. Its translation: CASSIGGTVNTEAFF.

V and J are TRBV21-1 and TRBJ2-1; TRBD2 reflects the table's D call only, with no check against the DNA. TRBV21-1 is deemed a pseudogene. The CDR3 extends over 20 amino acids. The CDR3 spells CASSKRLAGGPRVLTDEQFF. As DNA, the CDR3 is TGTGCCAGCAGCAAGCGACTAGCGGGGGGGCCTAGGGTACTAACAGATGAGCAGTTCTTC.

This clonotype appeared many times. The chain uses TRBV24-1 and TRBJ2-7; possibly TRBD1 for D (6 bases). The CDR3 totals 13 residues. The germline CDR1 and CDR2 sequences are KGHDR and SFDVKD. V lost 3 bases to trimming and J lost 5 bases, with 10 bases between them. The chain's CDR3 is CATSDGGLDEQYF. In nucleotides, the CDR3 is TGTGCCACCAGTGATGGGGGCCTCGACGAGCAGTACTTC.

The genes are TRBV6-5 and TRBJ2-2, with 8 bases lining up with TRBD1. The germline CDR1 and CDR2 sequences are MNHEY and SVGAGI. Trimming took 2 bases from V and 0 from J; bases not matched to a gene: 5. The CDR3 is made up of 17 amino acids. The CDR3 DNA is TGTGCCAGCAGTTACGGGGGGACAGGTGCGAACACCGGGGAGCTGTTTTTT. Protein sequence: CASSYGGTGANTGELFF.

This chain's CDR3 is CASSGDLGGEQFF. The CDR3 DNA is TGTGCCAGCAGTGGGGATCTAGGGGGTGAGCAGTTCTTC. The chain employs TRBV27 and TRBJ2-1, with TRBD1 as a possible D gene (6 bases). V was trimmed by 5 bases and J by 9 bases, leaving 14 bases between them. Germline V CDR1 and CDR2: MNHEY, SMNVEV (reference sequence). The CDR3 totals 13 residues.

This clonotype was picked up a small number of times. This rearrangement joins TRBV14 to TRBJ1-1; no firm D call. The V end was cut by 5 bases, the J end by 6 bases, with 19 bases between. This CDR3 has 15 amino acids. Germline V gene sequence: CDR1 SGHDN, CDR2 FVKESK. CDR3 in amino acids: CASSYTNLDWSEAFF. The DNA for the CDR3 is TGTGCCAGCAGCTACACGAATTTGGACTGGTCTGAAGCTTTCTTT.

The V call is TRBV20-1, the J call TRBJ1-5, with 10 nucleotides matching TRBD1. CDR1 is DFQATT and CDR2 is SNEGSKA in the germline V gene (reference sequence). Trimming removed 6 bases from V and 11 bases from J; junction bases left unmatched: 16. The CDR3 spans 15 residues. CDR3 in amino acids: CSAIVWDRGQETQHF. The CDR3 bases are TGCAGTGCAATTGTCTGGGACAGGGGACAAGAGACCCAGCATTTT.

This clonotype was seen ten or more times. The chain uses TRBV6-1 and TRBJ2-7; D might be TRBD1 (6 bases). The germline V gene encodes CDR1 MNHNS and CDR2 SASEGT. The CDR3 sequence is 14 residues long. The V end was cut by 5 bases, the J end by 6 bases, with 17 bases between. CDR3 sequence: CASSPTPGHPEQYF. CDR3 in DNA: TGTGCCAGCAGTCCCACCCCGGGACATCCCGAGCAGTACTTC.

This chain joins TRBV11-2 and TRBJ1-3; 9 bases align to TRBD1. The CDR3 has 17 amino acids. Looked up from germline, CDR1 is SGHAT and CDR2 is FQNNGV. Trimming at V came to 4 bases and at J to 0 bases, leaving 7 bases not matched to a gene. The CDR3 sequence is CASSSRTGARSGNTIYF. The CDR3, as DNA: TGTGCCAGCAGCTCTCGGACAGGGGCCCGCTCTGGAAACACCATATATTTT.